These T cell receptor beta chains were read from a single sample in a study of T-cell memory formation after mild COVID-19. TCRdb independently ran MiXCR on the 5' RACE reads; one entry per CDR3 protein. The top ten hold 41% of the sample, which has about 110,000 distinct CDR3 sequences, over 20% seen once. The sequenced material came from PBMCs or a T cell subset sorted from them (not recorded which). Source of these receptors: a man aged 18 to 29 who had mild COVID-19 (a few samples of this study predate the infection). Cell type and time point are not known. The CDR3 runs from the conserved cysteine through the conserved F or W. Each record gives: clone size, J gene, V gene, D gene, CDR3 protein, CDR3 DNA. A D gene is named only where the DNA matches it firmly. The listing skips clone size in some rows; elsewhere it reads once, few, many or a size class.

abundance: NA
j_gene: TRBJ2-5
v_gene: TRBV20-1
d_gene: NA
CDR3aa: CSAKTWSGIGEGETQYF
CDR3nt: TGCAGTGCGAAGACCTGGTCAGGGATAGGTGAAGGAGAGACCCAGTACTTC

abundance: NA
j_gene: TRBJ1-4
v_gene: TRBV15
d_gene: TRBD1
CDR3aa: CATSRTGAEKLFF
CDR3nt: TGTGCCACCAGCAGAACAGGGGCTGAAAAACTGTTTTTT

abundance: NA
j_gene: TRBJ2-7
v_gene: TRBV7-8
d_gene: NA
CDR3aa: CASSSGPPYEQYF
CDR3nt: TGTGCCAGCAGTTCGGGACCCCCCTACGAGCAGTACTTC

abundance: NA
j_gene: TRBJ2-7
v_gene: TRBV12-3/TRBV12-4
d_gene: TRBD1
CDR3aa: CASSLGTGGPYEQYF
CDR3nt: TGTGCCAGCAGTTTAGGGACAGGGGGACCCTACGAGCAGTACTTC

abundance: NA
j_gene: TRBJ2-5
v_gene: TRBV4-2
d_gene: TRBD1
CDR3aa: CASSQADRGFYSGTQYF
CDR3nt: TGTGCCAGCAGCCAAGCCGACAGGGGATTTTATAGTGGGACCCAGTACTTC

abundance: NA
j_gene: TRBJ2-5
v_gene: TRBV9
d_gene: NA
CDR3aa: CASSPAVGRETQYF
CDR3nt: TGTGCCAGCAGCCCAGCGGTGGGTAGGGAGACCCAGTACTTC

abundance: NA
j_gene: TRBJ1-1
v_gene: TRBV10-3
d_gene: NA
CDR3aa: CAISESPGATEAFF
CDR3nt: TGTGCCATCAGTGAGTCTCCAGGCGCCACTGAAGCTTTCTTT

abundance: NA
j_gene: TRBJ2-3
v_gene: TRBV11-2
d_gene: TRBD2
CDR3aa: CASSFLGTSRGDTQYF
CDR3nt: TGTGCCAGCAGCTTTCTCGGGACTAGCCGGGGAGATACGCAGTATTTT

abundance: NA
j_gene: TRBJ2-3
v_gene: TRBV7-6
d_gene: NA
CDR3aa: CASSLLLGAADTDTQYF
CDR3nt: TGTGCCAGCAGCTTATTACTAGGGGCGGCTGACACAGATACGCAGTATTTT

abundance: NA
j_gene: TRBJ1-2
v_gene: TRBV2
d_gene: NA
CDR3aa: CASSKSYTGSNGYTF
CDR3nt: TGTGCCAGCAGCAAAAGTTACACAGGGTCTAACGGCTACACCTTC

abundance: few
j_gene: TRBJ1-5
v_gene: TRBV21-1
d_gene: NA
CDR3aa: CASSKEGTDRMCQPQHF
CDR3nt: TGTGCCAGCAGCAAAGAGGGGACCGACAGGATGTGTCAGCCCCAGCATTTT

abundance: few
j_gene: TRBJ1-6
v_gene: TRBV19
d_gene: NA
CDR3aa: CARDLNSPLHF
CDR3nt: TGTGCCAGGGACTTAAATTCACCCCTCCACTTT

abundance: few
j_gene: TRBJ1-2
v_gene: TRBV19
d_gene: NA
CDR3aa: CASTSGRIYGYTF
CDR3nt: TGTGCCAGCACGTCGGGGCGTATCTATGGCTACACCTTC

abundance: few
j_gene: TRBJ2-1
v_gene: TRBV27
d_gene: NA
CDR3aa: CASLPRGVKSSYNEQFF
CDR3nt: TGTGCCAGCTTACCTCGGGGCGTGAAAAGCTCCTACAATGAGCAGTTCTTC

abundance: NA
j_gene: TRBJ2-1
v_gene: TRBV4-3
d_gene: TRBD2
CDR3aa: CASSRGGRYNEQFF
CDR3nt: TGCGCCAGCAGCCGCGGGGGGAGGTACAATGAGCAGTTCTTC

abundance: NA
j_gene: TRBJ2-1
v_gene: TRBV12-3/TRBV12-4
d_gene: NA
CDR3aa: CASSPKRVEFF
CDR3nt: TGTGCCAGCAGTCCTAAGAGGGTGGAGTTCTTC

abundance: NA
j_gene: TRBJ1-2
v_gene: TRBV7-9
d_gene: TRBD1
CDR3aa: CASSLQGAYGYTF
CDR3nt: TGTGCCAGCAGCCTACAGGGGGCCTATGGCTACACCTTC

abundance: NA
j_gene: TRBJ2-7
v_gene: TRBV4-1
d_gene: NA
CDR3aa: CASSQDPLKATYEQYF
CDR3nt: TGCGCCAGCAGCCAAGATCCTCTGAAGGCAACCTACGAGCAGTACTTC

abundance: NA
j_gene: TRBJ2-7
v_gene: TRBV6-5
d_gene: NA
CDR3aa: CASNTGTPTYEQYF
CDR3nt: TGTGCCAGTAACACCGGGACACCAACCTACGAGCAGTACTTC

abundance: few
j_gene: TRBJ2-7
v_gene: TRBV7-9
d_gene: TRBD1
CDR3aa: CASTPRQGFYEQYF
CDR3nt: TGTGCCAGCACCCCTCGACAGGGCTTCTACGAGCAGTACTTC

abundance: few
j_gene: TRBJ2-3
v_gene: TRBV4-3
d_gene: TRBD2
CDR3aa: CASSPRFSGGVDTQYF
CDR3nt: TGCGCCAGCAGCCCCCGGTTTAGCGGGGGGGTTGATACGCAGTATTTT

abundance: NA
j_gene: TRBJ2-4
v_gene: TRBV12-3/TRBV12-4
d_gene: TRBD1
CDR3aa: CASSRRQGTKNIQYF
CDR3nt: TGTGCCAGCAGTCGTAGACAGGGTACCAAAAACATTCAGTACTTC

abundance: few
j_gene: TRBJ2-7
v_gene: TRBV3-1
d_gene: NA
CDR3aa: CASSQDANYEQYF
CDR3nt: TGTGCCAGCAGCCAAGATGCTAACTACGAGCAGTACTTC

abundance: NA
j_gene: TRBJ2-3
v_gene: TRBV4-3
d_gene: TRBD2
CDR3aa: CASSQDIAGRTDTQYF
CDR3nt: TGCGCCAGCAGCCAAGATATAGCGGGGCGGACAGATACGCAGTATTTT

abundance: few
j_gene: TRBJ2-3
v_gene: TRBV7-9
d_gene: NA
CDR3aa: CASSPTVTDTQYF
CDR3nt: TGTGCCAGCAGCCCGACAGTCACAGATACGCAGTATTTT

abundance: NA
j_gene: TRBJ2-1
v_gene: TRBV10-2
d_gene: TRBD2
CDR3aa: CASSGDGGSSYNEQFF
CDR3nt: TGCGCCAGCAGTGGGGACGGGGGGAGCTCCTACAATGAGCAGTTCTTC

abundance: NA
j_gene: TRBJ2-4
v_gene: TRBV12-3/TRBV12-4
d_gene: NA
CDR3aa: CASSSDGGIQYF
CDR3nt: TGTGCCAGCAGTTCGGACGGTGGCATTCAGTACTTC

abundance: few
j_gene: TRBJ2-1
v_gene: TRBV6-5
d_gene: NA
CDR3aa: CASSYSIQRQQFF
CDR3nt: TGTGCCAGCAGTTACTCGATTCAGCGCCAGCAGTTCTTC

abundance: few
j_gene: TRBJ2-3
v_gene: TRBV4-3
d_gene: TRBD2
CDR3aa: CASSQTSGGADTQYF
CDR3nt: TGCGCCAGCAGCCAAACTAGCGGGGGGGCAGATACGCAGTATTTT

abundance: few
j_gene: TRBJ2-3
v_gene: TRBV7-9
d_gene: TRBD1
CDR3aa: CASSSDRANRGDTQYF
CDR3nt: TGTGCCAGCAGTTCCGACAGGGCCAACCGCGGAGATACGCAGTATTTT

abundance: NA
j_gene: TRBJ2-5
v_gene: TRBV29-1
d_gene: NA
CDR3aa: CSVTTGLQETQYF
CDR3nt: TGCAGCGTGACGACAGGCCTCCAAGAGACCCAGTACTTC

abundance: many
j_gene: TRBJ2-3
v_gene: TRBV20-1
d_gene: TRBD1
CDR3aa: CSASSPGTGSNTQYF
CDR3nt: TGCAGTGCTAGTAGTCCGGGGACAGGGTCAAATACGCAGTATTTT

abundance: NA
j_gene: TRBJ2-7
v_gene: TRBV27
d_gene: NA
CDR3aa: CASSLGTSVEQYF
CDR3nt: TGTGCCAGCAGTTTAGGGACATCGGTGGAGCAGTACTTC

abundance: few
j_gene: TRBJ1-5
v_gene: TRBV7-9
d_gene: NA
CDR3aa: CASSLARGPYSNQPQHF
CDR3nt: TGTGCCAGCAGCTTGGCCCGGGGGCCGTATAGCAATCAGCCCCAGCATTTT

abundance: NA
j_gene: TRBJ1-2
v_gene: TRBV7-6
d_gene: TRBD1
CDR3aa: CASSPTGGGYGYTF
CDR3nt: TGTGCCAGCAGCCCTACAGGGGGCGGCTATGGCTACACCTTC

abundance: few
j_gene: TRBJ1-2
v_gene: TRBV4-2
d_gene: NA
CDR3aa: CASRGGRNYGYTF
CDR3nt: TGTGCCAGCAGAGGGGGGCGGAACTATGGCTACACCTTC